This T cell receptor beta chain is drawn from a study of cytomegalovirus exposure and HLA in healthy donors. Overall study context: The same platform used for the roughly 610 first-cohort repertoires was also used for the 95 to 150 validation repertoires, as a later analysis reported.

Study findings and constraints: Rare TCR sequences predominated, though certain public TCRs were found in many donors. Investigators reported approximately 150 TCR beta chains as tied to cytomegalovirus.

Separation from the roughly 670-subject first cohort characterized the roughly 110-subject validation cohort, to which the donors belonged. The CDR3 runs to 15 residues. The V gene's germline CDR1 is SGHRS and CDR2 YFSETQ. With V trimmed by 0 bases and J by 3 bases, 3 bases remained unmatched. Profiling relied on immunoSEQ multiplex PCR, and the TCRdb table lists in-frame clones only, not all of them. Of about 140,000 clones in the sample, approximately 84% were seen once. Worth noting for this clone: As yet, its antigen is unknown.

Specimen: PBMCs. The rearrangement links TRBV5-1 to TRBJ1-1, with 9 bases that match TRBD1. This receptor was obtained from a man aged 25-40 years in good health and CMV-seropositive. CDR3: CASSLGGQGDTEAFF. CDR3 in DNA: TGCGCCAGCAGCTTGGGGGGACAGGGAGACACTGAAGCTTTCTTT.